Listed below are T cell receptor beta chains from one sample, sequenced in a study of vaccination and CD4 T cells after COVID-19. Which antigens these TCRs recognize remains unknown. TCRdb itself ran the PCR reads through MiXCR, one entry per CDR3 protein. The sample holds thousands of distinct CDR3 sequences; approximately 70% are singletons and the top ten take around 30%. The sample was CD4+ T cells from blood, cultured in vitro. The receptors shown here come from a human donor who had recovered from COVID-19. CDR3s include the opening cysteine and the closing phenylalanine or tryptophan. D genes are given only for firm matches. Clone size is given for some rows only: seen once, a few or many times, or a class if the clone is expanded.

abundance: NA; len: 15; v_gene: TRBV11-3; d_gene: NA; j_gene: TRBJ1-2; CDR3aa: CATTSRDGSNYGYTF; CDR3nt: TGTGCCACCACAAGCCGGGACGGATCTAACTATGGCTACACCTTC
abundance: large; len: 14; v_gene: TRBV2; d_gene: TRBD1; j_gene: TRBJ2-7; CDR3aa: CASRGNRDSYEQYF; CDR3nt: TGTGCCAGCAGAGGCAACCGGGACAGCTACGAGCAGTACTTC
abundance: NA; len: 14; v_gene: TRBV7-9; d_gene: NA; j_gene: TRBJ2-5; CDR3aa: CASSPTGGGETQYF; CDR3nt: TGTGCCAGCAGCCCAACAGGGGGGGGAGAGACCCAGTACTTC
abundance: NA; len: 14; v_gene: TRBV20-1; d_gene: TRBD2; j_gene: TRBJ2-7; CDR3aa: CSARGGSGSYEQYF; CDR3nt: TGCAGTGCTAGGGGCGGGAGTGGCTCCTACGAGCAGTACTTC
abundance: few; len: 15; v_gene: TRBV6-1; d_gene: TRBD1; j_gene: TRBJ1-5; CDR3aa: CASSPTGASNQPQHF; CDR3nt: TGTGCCAGCAGTCCGACAGGGGCTAGCAATCAGCCCCAGCATTTT
abundance: NA; len: 12; v_gene: TRBV19; d_gene: NA; j_gene: TRBJ1-1; CDR3aa: CATTTGYTEAFF; CDR3nt: TGTGCCACCACAACAGGCTACACTGAAGCTTTCTTT
abundance: NA; len: 12; v_gene: TRBV7-2; d_gene: NA; j_gene: TRBJ2-3; CDR3aa: CASSPGLDTQYF; CDR3nt: TGTGCCAGCAGCCCCGGCCTGGATACGCAGTATTTT
abundance: once; len: 14; v_gene: TRBV19; d_gene: NA; j_gene: TRBJ1-1; CDR3aa: CASSIGRDPTEAFF; CDR3nt: TGTGCCAGTAGTATAGGACGGGACCCCACTGAAGCTTTCTTT
abundance: NA; len: 15; v_gene: TRBV11-2; d_gene: NA; j_gene: TRBJ1-1; CDR3aa: CASSFGQNMNTEAFF; CDR3nt: TGTGCCAGCAGCTTTGGGCAGAACATGAACACTGAAGCTTTCTTT
abundance: NA; len: 13; v_gene: TRBV20-1; d_gene: TRBD1; j_gene: TRBJ2-1; CDR3aa: CSAIGGRTREQFF; CDR3nt: TGCAGTGCTATAGGGGGCCGGACGCGAGAGCAGTTCTTC
abundance: NA; len: 16; v_gene: TRBV27; d_gene: NA; j_gene: TRBJ2-3; CDR3aa: CASSFAGTSFTDTQYF; CDR3nt: TGTGCCAGCAGTTTCGCCGGGACAAGCTTCACAGATACGCAGTATTTT
abundance: NA; len: 15; v_gene: TRBV6-1; d_gene: NA; j_gene: TRBJ2-7; CDR3aa: CASSLGRVGSHEQYF; CDR3nt: TGTGCCAGCAGTCTCGGCAGGGTAGGGTCTCACGAGCAGTACTTC
abundance: NA; len: 12; v_gene: TRBV6-1; d_gene: NA; j_gene: TRBJ1-1; CDR3aa: CASRPFLGSAFF; CDR3nt: TGTGCCAGCAGGCCTTTTCTGGGTTCGGCTTTCTTT
abundance: NA; len: 12; v_gene: TRBV7-2; d_gene: NA; j_gene: TRBJ1-2; CDR3aa: CASSFGKTGYTF; CDR3nt: TGTGCCAGCAGCTTCGGAAAAACTGGCTACACCTTC
abundance: NA; len: 13; v_gene: TRBV12-3/TRBV12-4; d_gene: NA; j_gene: TRBJ2-7; CDR3aa: CASSLNDLEEQYF; CDR3nt: TGTGCCAGCAGTTTGAATGACTTGGAAGAGCAGTACTTC
abundance: NA; len: 11; v_gene: TRBV6-1; d_gene: NA; j_gene: TRBJ2-3; CDR3aa: CASSSQGTQYF; CDR3nt: TGTGCCAGCAGCTCCCAGGGTACGCAGTATTTT
abundance: NA; len: 14; v_gene: TRBV27; d_gene: TRBD1; j_gene: TRBJ2-3; CDR3aa: CASRGTGEADTQYF; CDR3nt: TGTGCCAGCAGAGGGACAGGGGAGGCAGATACGCAGTATTTT
abundance: NA; len: 14; v_gene: TRBV7-8; d_gene: TRBD1; j_gene: TRBJ1-2; CDR3aa: CASSLRTGKNGYTF; CDR3nt: TGTGCCAGCAGCCTTCGGACAGGGAAGAATGGCTACACCTTC
abundance: NA; len: 15; v_gene: TRBV7-9; d_gene: TRBD2; j_gene: TRBJ2-1; CDR3aa: CASSELANPYNEQFF; CDR3nt: TGTGCCAGCAGCGAACTAGCGAATCCCTACAATGAGCAGTTCTTC
abundance: few; len: 11; v_gene: TRBV20-1; d_gene: NA; j_gene: TRBJ2-3; CDR3aa: CSASSGNRQYF; CDR3nt: TGCAGTGCTAGTTCAGGGAATCGGCAGTATTTT
abundance: NA; len: 15; v_gene: TRBV5-1; d_gene: TRBD1; j_gene: TRBJ1-6; CDR3aa: CASSAPGQGNSPLHF; CDR3nt: TGCGCCAGCAGCGCTCCGGGACAGGGAAATTCACCCCTCCACTTT
abundance: NA; len: 17; v_gene: TRBV27; d_gene: NA; j_gene: TRBJ1-1; CDR3aa: CASSLYRAGPSSTEAFF; CDR3nt: TGTGCCAGCAGTTTATACAGGGCAGGCCCGAGTAGCACTGAAGCTTTCTTT
abundance: NA; len: 15; v_gene: TRBV19; d_gene: TRBD2; j_gene: TRBJ2-3; CDR3aa: CASSKQRELPDTQYF; CDR3nt: TGTGCCAGTAGTAAACAGCGGGAGCTTCCAGATACGCAGTATTTT
abundance: NA; len: 11; v_gene: TRBV20-1; d_gene: NA; j_gene: TRBJ2-1; CDR3aa: CSARGDNEQFF; CDR3nt: TGCAGTGCCAGGGGGGACAATGAGCAGTTCTTC
abundance: once; len: 14; v_gene: TRBV6-4; d_gene: NA; j_gene: TRBJ1-1; CDR3aa: CASSAGAAVGGAFF; CDR3nt: TGTGCCAGCAGTGCAGGGGCAGCTGTGGGGGGAGCTTTCTTT
abundance: once; len: 16; v_gene: TRBV7-2; d_gene: TRBD2; j_gene: TRBJ2-1; CDR3aa: CASSFPAGGSYNEQFF; CDR3nt: TGTGCCAGCAGCTTTCCAGCGGGAGGGTCCTACAATGAGCAGTTCTTC
abundance: NA; len: 19; v_gene: TRBV4-1; d_gene: TRBD2; j_gene: TRBJ2-1; CDR3aa: CASSQPKVASGRVYNEQFF; CDR3nt: TGCGCCAGCAGCCAGCCCAAGGTGGCTAGCGGGAGAGTCTACAATGAGCAGTTCTTC
abundance: NA; len: 15; v_gene: TRBV20-1; d_gene: TRBD2; j_gene: TRBJ2-1; CDR3aa: CSARWSGGPDNEQFF; CDR3nt: TGCAGTGCTAGATGGAGCGGGGGGCCTGACAATGAGCAGTTCTTC
abundance: NA; len: 14; v_gene: TRBV7-3; d_gene: NA; j_gene: TRBJ1-1; CDR3aa: CASSLTGDPTEAFF; CDR3nt: TGTGCCAGCAGCTTAACAGGGGACCCCACTGAAGCTTTCTTT
abundance: NA; len: 13; v_gene: TRBV11-2; d_gene: NA; j_gene: TRBJ1-1; CDR3aa: CASSFQVNTEAFF; CDR3nt: TGTGCCAGCAGCTTCCAGGTGAACACTGAAGCTTTCTTT
abundance: NA; len: 12; v_gene: TRBV19; d_gene: NA; j_gene: TRBJ1-6; CDR3aa: CASSGDGSPLHF; CDR3nt: TGTGCCAGTAGTGGGGATGGGTCACCCCTCCACTTT
abundance: few; len: 15; v_gene: TRBV7-2; d_gene: NA; j_gene: TRBJ1-2; CDR3aa: CASSLAAVLGYGYTF; CDR3nt: TGTGCCAGCAGCTTAGCTGCAGTCCTGGGTTATGGCTACACCTTC
abundance: NA; len: 16; v_gene: TRBV20-1; d_gene: TRBD1; j_gene: TRBJ1-2; CDR3aa: CSAPGGGFTGGIGYTF; CDR3nt: TGCAGTGCCCCTGGGGGGGGGTTCACAGGGGGAATTGGCTACACCTTC
abundance: NA; len: 13; v_gene: TRBV7-2; d_gene: NA; j_gene: TRBJ2-1; CDR3aa: CASSLGRGSEQFF; CDR3nt: TGTGCCAGCAGCTTGGGCAGGGGATCTGAGCAGTTCTTC
abundance: NA; len: 15; v_gene: TRBV12-3/TRBV12-4; d_gene: TRBD2; j_gene: TRBJ2-5; CDR3aa: CASSGGRGNQETQYF; CDR3nt: TGTGCCAGCAGTGGTGGGCGGGGGAACCAAGAGACCCAGTACTTC
abundance: NA; len: 13; v_gene: TRBV7-6; d_gene: NA; j_gene: TRBJ1-3; CDR3aa: CASSPTRGNTIYF; CDR3nt: TGTGCCAGCAGTCCAACCAGGGGTAACACCATATATTTT
abundance: NA; len: 16; v_gene: TRBV6-2/TRBV6-3; d_gene: NA; j_gene: TRBJ1-5; CDR3aa: CASSYSTGISNQPQHF; CDR3nt: TGTGCCAGCAGTTACTCTACAGGAATTAGCAATCAGCCCCAGCATTTT
abundance: few; len: 15; v_gene: TRBV27; d_gene: NA; j_gene: TRBJ1-5; CDR3aa: CASTPQGLDKQPQHF; CDR3nt: TGTGCCAGCACCCCCCAGGGGCTGGATAAGCAGCCCCAGCATTTT
abundance: NA; len: 14; v_gene: TRBV20-1; d_gene: NA; j_gene: TRBJ2-3; CDR3aa: CSARGQAASDTQYF; CDR3nt: TGCAGTGCTAGAGGACAGGCAGCCTCAGATACGCAGTATTTT
abundance: NA; len: 17; v_gene: TRBV28; d_gene: TRBD1; j_gene: TRBJ1-3; CDR3aa: CASSLGGQVTSGNTIYF; CDR3nt: TGTGCCAGCAGTTTGGGGGGACAGGTTACCTCTGGAAACACCATATATTTT
abundance: NA; len: 11; v_gene: TRBV18; d_gene: NA; j_gene: TRBJ2-3; CDR3aa: CASSTVDTQYF; CDR3nt: TGTGCCAGCTCCACAGTAGATACGCAGTATTTT
abundance: NA; len: 19; v_gene: TRBV15; d_gene: NA; j_gene: TRBJ1-3; CDR3aa: CATSRAARQVALGTNTIYF; CDR3nt: TGTGCCACCAGCAGAGCCGCCAGACAGGTAGCACTTGGGACCAACACCATATATTTT
abundance: NA; len: 18; v_gene: TRBV6-5; d_gene: TRBD2; j_gene: TRBJ2-2; CDR3aa: CASSYSRLAGVRTGELFF; CDR3nt: TGTGCCAGCAGTTACTCGAGACTAGCGGGAGTGAGGACCGGGGAGCTGTTTTTT
abundance: NA; len: 15; v_gene: TRBV20-1; d_gene: TRBD1; j_gene: TRBJ1-5; CDR3aa: CSATQGGSLDQPQHF; CDR3nt: TGCAGTGCTACCCAGGGGGGGTCTTTGGATCAGCCCCAGCATTTT
abundance: NA; len: 13; v_gene: TRBV25-1; d_gene: NA; j_gene: TRBJ2-2; CDR3aa: CASRVSETGELFF; CDR3nt: TGTGCCAGCAGAGTGTCGGAAACCGGGGAGCTGTTTTTT
abundance: once; len: 15; v_gene: TRBV11-3; d_gene: TRBD2; j_gene: TRBJ2-3; CDR3aa: CASSPRSSGRDTQYF; CDR3nt: TGTGCCAGCAGCCCCCGGAGTAGCGGGCGAGATACGCAGTATTTT
abundance: once; len: 15; v_gene: TRBV6-2/TRBV6-3; d_gene: NA; j_gene: TRBJ2-3; CDR3aa: CASSPRDPLTDTQYF; CDR3nt: TGTGCCAGCAGTCCCCGGGACCCTCTGACAGATACGCAGTATTTT